The clone carrying this T cell receptor (beta chain) turned up a few times. The antigen remains undetermined. Produced via immunoSEQ multiplex PCR; TCRdb's table is partial and in-frame only. Of roughly 100,000 clones in the sample, around 90% are singletons; the top ten hold approximately 18%. Collection occurred without any documented infections or immune events in donors. These data originate in a study of identifying expanded T cells in peripheral blood. Overall study findings and caveats: Clone count variance between approximately two-week samples rose with total template count. Over about two and four weeks, about 15 and 18 clones changed, versus roughly 1.1 between replicates.

V was cut by 2 bases and J by 1 base, with 9 bases left in between. CDR3 length: 15 amino acids. CDR1 and CDR2 (germline): KGHSH, LQKENI. The chain uses TRBV18 and TRBJ2-1; D call uncertain. Sample: blood. This receptor was identified in a person aged 18-69 years in good health. CDR3 in amino acids: CASSPEVGSYNEQFF. CDR3 bases: TGTGCCAGCTCACCAGAGGTAGGGTCCTACAATGAGCAGTTCTTC.